This TCR beta chain was captured by sequencing in a study of T-cell memory formation after mild COVID-19. The CDR3 length is 17 residues. The junction had 2 bases not matched to a gene; V was cut back by 1 base and J by 1 base. Germline values: CDR1 SEHNR, CDR2 FQNEAQ (reference sequence). From the 5' RACE reads, TCRdb called clonotypes with MiXCR, one entry per CDR3 protein. The table records 550,000 to 700,000 distinct CDR3 sequences, roughly a sixth of them present only once. The rearrangement joins TRBV7-9 to TRBJ2-5, with 14 positions matching TRBD2. The sequencing sample was made of PBMCs or a T cell subset sorted from them (not recorded which). This receptor was identified in an adult woman who had mild COVID-19 (a few samples of this study predate the infection). Cell type and time point are not known. CDR3 nucleotide sequence: TGTGCCAGCAGCTTAGGACTAGCGGGAGGGATCCAAGAGACCCAGTACTTC. Its translation is CASSLGLAGGIQETQYF.